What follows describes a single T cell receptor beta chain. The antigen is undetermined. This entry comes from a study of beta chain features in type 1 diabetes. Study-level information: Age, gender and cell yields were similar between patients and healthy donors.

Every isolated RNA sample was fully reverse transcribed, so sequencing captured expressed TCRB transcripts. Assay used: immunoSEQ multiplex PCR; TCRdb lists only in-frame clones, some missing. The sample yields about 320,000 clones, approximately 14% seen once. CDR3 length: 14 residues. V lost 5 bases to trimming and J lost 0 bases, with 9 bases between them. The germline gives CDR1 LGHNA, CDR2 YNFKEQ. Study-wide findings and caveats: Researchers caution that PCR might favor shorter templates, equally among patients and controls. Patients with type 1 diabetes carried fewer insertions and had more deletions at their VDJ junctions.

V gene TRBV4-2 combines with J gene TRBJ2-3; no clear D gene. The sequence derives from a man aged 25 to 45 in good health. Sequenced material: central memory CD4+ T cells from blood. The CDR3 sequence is CASSFTESTDTQYF. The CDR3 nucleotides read TGTGCCAGCAGCTTTACAGAGAGCACAGATACGCAGTATTTT.